These T cell receptor beta chains were read from a single sample in a study of response to subunit inactivated influenza vaccine. From the RT-PCR reads, TCRdb called clonotypes with MiXCR, one entry per CDR3 protein. The repertoire has 650,000 to 700,000 distinct CDR3 sequences, 15% to 19% of them found once; the top ten carry around a tenth. The sequences come from PBMCs from blood, collected 12 days after vaccination. These receptors were collected from a man aged 50 or older who received an inactivated influenza vaccine. Each CDR3 is given with its conserved first and last residue. The D gene is left open where the match is weak. Only part of the rows carry a size: once, few, many, or a class if the clone is expanded.

j_call clone_size d_call v_call cdr3_nt cdr3_aa
TRBJ2-7 few - TRBV6-1 TGTGCCAGCGGAGACCGGGCGAGACGGGGCTACGAGCAGTACTTC CASGDRARRGYEQYF
TRBJ2-3 - - TRBV5-6 TGTGCCAGCAGCGCGGGGTGGTCAGGGATGGGTTTTGAAGATACGCAGTATTTT CASSAGWSGMGFEDTQYF
TRBJ2-7 - TRBD1 TRBV20-1 TGCAGTGCTCCCGGACAGGGGAGGAACGAGCAGTACTTC CSAPGQGRNEQYF
TRBJ1-6 - - TRBV5-1 TGCGCCAGCAGCTTGGGCTCGGACAATTCACCCCTCCACTTT CASSLGSDNSPLHF
TRBJ2-1 many TRBD1 TRBV7-2 TGTGCCAGCAGGACACCCAAATGGACAGGTTACAATGAGCAGTTCTTC CASRTPKWTGYNEQFF
TRBJ2-2 - TRBD2 TRBV20-1 TGCAGTGCCAAACTAGCGGGGGGCGCCGGGGAGCTGTTTTTT CSAKLAGGAGELFF
TRBJ2-3 many TRBD2 TRBV28 TGTGCCAGCAGTTTAGCGGGAGTCAATACGCAGTATTTT CASSLAGVNTQYF
TRBJ2-7 many - TRBV20-1 TGCAGTGCTAGAGACCCGACTAGCTACGAGCAGTACTTC CSARDPTSYEQYF
TRBJ2-3 few - TRBV20-1 TGCAGTGTTGGCGGAAGCACAGATACGCAGTATTTT CSVGGSTDTQYF
TRBJ2-1 few TRBD2 TRBV6-5 TGTGCCAGCAGTTACTCCACCGGGACTAGTCGCTATGAGCAGTTCTTC CASSYSTGTSRYEQFF
TRBJ2-2 many TRBD1 TRBV29-1 TGCAGCGTTAGACAGGGGCTCACCGGGGAGCTGTTTTTT CSVRQGLTGELFF
TRBJ1-5 - - TRBV6-5 TGTGCGTCTCCATGGCCCCAGCATTTT CASPWPQHF
TRBJ2-7 - TRBD1 TRBV15 TGTGCCACCAGTACGGGACAGGGCTACGAGCAGTACTTC CATSTGQGYEQYF
TRBJ2-3 few - TRBV5-1 TGCGCCAGCAGCTCCCAGCGGTCCAGCACAGATACGCAGTATTTT CASSSQRSSTDTQYF
TRBJ2-7 many - TRBV20-1 TGCAGTGCCAAGAACAGGGAAAGCTCCTACGAGCAGTACTTC CSAKNRESSYEQYF
TRBJ1-1 - - TRBV3-1 TGTGCCAGCAGCCAAGGCCCTGCGAGCGAAGCTTTCTTT CASSQGPASEAFF
TRBJ2-3 few TRBD2 TRBV7-9 TGTGCCAGCAGCAGTCGTAGACTAGCGGGGAGCACAGATACGCAGTATTTT CASSSRRLAGSTDTQYF
TRBJ2-1 few TRBD2 TRBV15 TGTGCCACCAGCAGTTACGCGGGGGGGCCCTATGAGCAGTTCTTC CATSSYAGGPYEQFF
TRBJ2-7 - TRBD1 TRBV4-3 TGCGCCAGCAGCCAATCGACAGGGAACCTCTACGAGCAGTACTTC CASSQSTGNLYEQYF
TRBJ1-2 - - TRBV29-1 TGCAGCGTTGAAGCCGTTAACTATGGCTACACCTTC CSVEAVNYGYTF
TRBJ2-1 few - TRBV6-4 TGTGCCAGCAGACTAGACAGCTCCTACAATGAGCAGTTCTTC CASRLDSSYNEQFF
TRBJ2-1 few TRBD1 TRBV7-8 TGTGCCAGCAGCCAGCGGGCCCCGGGACAGGGAAATAATGAGCAGTTCTTC CASSQRAPGQGNNEQFF
TRBJ1-1 few - TRBV7-2 TGTGCCAGCAGCTTAGCAGGGGTAACTGAAGCTTTCTTT CASSLAGVTEAFF
TRBJ2-7 few - TRBV10-2 TGCGCCAGCAGTGAGTCTACGGACAGAGCCTACGAGCAGTACTTC CASSESTDRAYEQYF